The rows below give T cell receptor beta chains drawn from one sample of a study of graft-versus-host responses after intestinal transplantation. The method was immunoSEQ multiplex PCR; TCRdb's version includes in-frame clones alone and lacks a portion of them. Of 50,000 to 75,000 clones in the sample, approximately 88% were seen once. Sequences were derived from ileum tissue, sampled 350 to 400 days after transplant. The receptors shown here come from a human patient who received an intestinal transplant, so some T cells may come from the graft donor. CDR3s include the opening cysteine and the closing phenylalanine or tryptophan. The D gene is left open where the match is weak. Not every row has a clone size; where given, it reads once, few, many or a size class.

V,D,size,J,CDR3,DNA
TRBV6-5,-,-,TRBJ1-6,CASAGGNSPLHF,TGTGCCAGCGCGGGGGGTAATTCACCCCTCCACTTT
TRBV6-5,-,-,TRBJ2-3,CASSYGPDTQYF,TGTGCCAGCAGTTATGGGCCAGATACGCAGTATTTT
TRBV19,TRBD1,-,TRBJ2-7,CATSTGLVYEQYF,TGTGCCACCTCGACAGGGTTAGTCTACGAGCAGTACTTC
TRBV27,-,-,TRBJ1-1,CASSLQVYTEAFF,TGTGCCAGCAGTTTACAGGTTTACACTGAAGCTTTCTTT
TRBV5-4,TRBD1,-,TRBJ1-1,CASSFDRGREAFF,TGTGCCAGCAGCTTCGACAGGGGACGAGAAGCTTTCTTT
TRBV2,TRBD1,-,TRBJ1-1,CASRPGTGGAVEAFF,TGTGCCAGCAGGCCCGGGACAGGGGGCGCGGTCGAAGCTTTCTTT
TRBV4-1,-,-,TRBJ2-5,CASSPEGWTQYF,TGCGCCAGCAGCCCGGAGGGATGGACCCAGTACTTC
TRBV29-1,TRBD1,-,TRBJ1-1,CSVSNRGGEAFF,TGCAGCGTTTCGAACAGGGGAGGTGAAGCTTTCTTT
TRBV5-6,-,-,TRBJ2-7,CASSSWNVRGYEQYF,TGTGCCAGCAGCTCATGGAACGTTCGGGGCTACGAGCAGTACTTC
TRBV9,-,-,TRBJ2-4,CASGQGEAKNIQYF,TGTGCCAGCGGGCAGGGAGAGGCCAAAAACATTCAGTACTTC
TRBV4-1,TRBD1,-,TRBJ2-7,CASSRPGTGGSYEQYF,TGCGCCAGCAGCCGGCCCGGGACAGGGGGTTCCTACGAGCAGTACTTC
TRBV9,-,-,TRBJ1-3,CASSVASGSSGNTIYF,TGTGCCAGCAGCGTAGCGAGCGGGAGCTCTGGAAACACCATATATTTT
TRBV7-2,-,once,TRBJ2-7,CASSPLSWYEQYF,TGTGCCAGCAGCCCCCTTAGTTGGTACGAGCAGTACTTC
TRBV5-4,-,-,TRBJ2-7,CASSLSSVNEQYF,TGTGCCAGCAGCCTATCCTCAGTGAACGAGCAGTACTTC
TRBV6-5,-,-,TRBJ2-7,CASSYGSFKSYEQYF,TGTGCCAGCAGTTACGGATCGTTTAAATCCTACGAGCAGTACTTC
TRBV6-7,TRBD1,-,TRBJ1-3,CARPGQGRDTIYF,TGTGCCAGGCCGGGACAGGGCCGGGACACCATATATTTT
TRBV7-8,-,-,TRBJ1-2,CASSLGTASYGYTF,TGTGCCAGCAGCTTAGGGACCGCGTCTTATGGCTACACCTTC
TRBV7-9,TRBD1,-,TRBJ1-2,CASSSAGGQGNYGYTF,TGTGCCAGCAGCTCTGCGGGAGGACAGGGGAACTATGGCTACACCTTC
TRBV14,-,-,TRBJ1-1,CASSLTYLNTEAFF,TGTGCCAGCAGCCTGACCTATTTGAACACTGAAGCTTTCTTT
TRBV10-3,-,-,TRBJ2-2,CAISEFKGLTDTGELFF,TGTGCCATCAGTGAGTTTAAGGGACTTACCGACACCGGGGAGCTGTTTTTT
TRBV5-6,TRBD1,-,TRBJ2-7,CASSQTGAEQYF,TGTGCCAGCAGCCAGACAGGGGCCGAGCAGTACTTC
TRBV9,TRBD2,-,TRBJ2-1,CASSVVTSGNEQFF,TGTGCCAGCAGCGTAGTGACTAGCGGGAATGAGCAGTTCTTC
TRBV11-2,-,-,TRBJ2-7,CASSLAGGEQYF,TGTGCCAGCAGCTTAGCGGGCGGCGAGCAGTACTTC
TRBV11-2,-,-,TRBJ2-7,CASSLLGEQYF,TGTGCCAGCAGCTTACTGGGCGAGCAGTACTTC
TRBV5-1,-,-,TRBJ2-2,CASSLGARGTGELFF,TGCGCCAGCAGCTTAGGGGCTAGAGGTACCGGGGAGCTGTTTTTT
TRBV6-5,TRBD1,-,TRBJ1-6,CASREGAGGGSPLHF,TGTGCCAGCAGAGAGGGGGCTGGAGGTGGTTCACCCCTCCACTTT
TRBV19,-,-,TRBJ1-6,CASSPYPEVNSPLHF,TGTGCCAGTAGTCCCTATCCGGAGGTGAATTCACCCCTCCACTTT